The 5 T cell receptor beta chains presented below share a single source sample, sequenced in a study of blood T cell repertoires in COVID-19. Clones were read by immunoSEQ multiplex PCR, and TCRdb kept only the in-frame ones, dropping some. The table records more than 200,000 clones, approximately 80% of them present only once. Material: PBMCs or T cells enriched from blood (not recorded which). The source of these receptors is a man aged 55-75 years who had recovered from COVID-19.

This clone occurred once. This CDR3 is CASSSTWDRGGTQYF. In DNA, the CDR3 is TGTGCCAGCAGCTCGACTTGGGACAGGGGAGGGACCCAGTACTTC. The chain joins TRBV7-9 to TRBJ2-5, with 10 bases fitting TRBD1. Looked up from germline, CDR1 is SEHNR and CDR2 is FQNEAQ (reference sequence). With V trimmed by 4 bases and J by 7 bases, 9 bases remained unmatched. This CDR3 region has 15 residues. Full variable domain (missing parts from reference TRBV7-9 and TRBJ2-5): DTGVSQNPRHKITKRGQNVTFRCDPISEHNRLYWYRQTLGQGPEFLTYFQNEAQLEKSRLLSDRFSAERPKGSFSTLEIQRTEQGDSAMYLCASSSTWDRGGTQYFGPGTRLLVL.

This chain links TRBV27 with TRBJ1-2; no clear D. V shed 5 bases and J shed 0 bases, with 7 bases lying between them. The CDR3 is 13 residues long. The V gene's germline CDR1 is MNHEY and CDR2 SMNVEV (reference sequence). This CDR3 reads CASSPNTNYGYTF. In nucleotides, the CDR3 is TGTGCCAGCAGTCCTAATACTAACTATGGCTACACCTTC.

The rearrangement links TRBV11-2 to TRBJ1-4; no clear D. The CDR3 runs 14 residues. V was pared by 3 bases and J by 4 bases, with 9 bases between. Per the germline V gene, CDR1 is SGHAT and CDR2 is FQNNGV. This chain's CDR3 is CASSFSRINEKLFF. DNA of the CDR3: TGTGCCAGCAGCTTCTCCAGGATTAATGAAAAACTGTTTTTT.

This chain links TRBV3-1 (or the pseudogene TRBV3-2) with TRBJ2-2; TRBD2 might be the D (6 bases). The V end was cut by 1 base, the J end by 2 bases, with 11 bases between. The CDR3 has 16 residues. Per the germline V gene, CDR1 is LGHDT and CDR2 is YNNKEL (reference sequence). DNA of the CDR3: TGTGCCAGCAGCCAAGGACGGGGGATTAACACCGGGGAGCTGTTTTTT. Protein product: CASSQGRGINTGELFF.

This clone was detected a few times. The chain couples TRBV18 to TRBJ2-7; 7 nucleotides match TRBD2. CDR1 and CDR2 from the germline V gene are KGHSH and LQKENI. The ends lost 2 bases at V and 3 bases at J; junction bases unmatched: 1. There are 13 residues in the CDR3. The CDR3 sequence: CASSPGTNYEQYF. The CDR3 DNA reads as TGTGCCAGCTCACCAGGGACTAACTACGAGCAGTACTTC.